This is a list of T cell receptor beta chains from one sample in a study of PD-1 blockade in classical Hodgkin lymphoma. Some clones are missing from TCRdb's copy, which holds only in-frame ones; the method was immunoSEQ multiplex PCR. The sample carries about 110,000 clones, 70% to 90% recorded once. Here the sequenced sample was peripheral blood mononuclear cells (PBMCs), taken before the second cycle of nivolumab. Receptors originate from a human donor with classical Hodgkin lymphoma. Both conserved end residues are part of each CDR3. The order of the fields is CDR3 length, J gene, V gene, D gene, clone size, CDR3 DNA, CDR3 protein. D genes are given only for firm matches. A row's size may be missing; if present it is once, few, many or a size class.

17 TRBJ2-3 TRBV5-1 TRBD2 NA TGCGCCAGCAGCGACCCTGGACTAGCGGGGCGCACAGATACGCAGTATTTT CASSDPGLAGRTDTQYF
15 TRBJ2-1 TRBV19 NA NA TGTGCCAGTAATTTGGGCGGGGGCTCCCCCAATGAGCAGTTCTTC CASNLGGGSPNEQFF
14 TRBJ2-7 TRBV11-1 NA once TGTGCCAGCAGCTTAGCTGGACAGACCTACGAGCAGTACTTC CASSLAGQTYEQYF
15 TRBJ2-1 TRBV7-7 TRBD2 NA TGTGCCAGCAGCTTAGCTAGCGGGCGTAACAATGAGCAGTTCTTC CASSLASGRNNEQFF
22 TRBJ2-1 TRBV19 TRBD2 NA TGTGCCAGTAGTATGAATGGGTGGGAGACTAGCGGGAGGTGGGGCCCCTACAATGAGCAGTTCTTC CASSMNGWETSGRWGPYNEQFF
15 TRBJ2-3 TRBV11-2 TRBD1 NA TGTGCCAGCAGCGACCGGGACAGGGCATGGGGTACGCAGTATTTT CASSDRDRAWGTQYF
14 TRBJ1-1 TRBV5-6 NA NA TGTGCCAGCAGCTTCCTGCAGGGGAGCACTGAAGCTTTCTTT CASSFLQGSTEAFF
15 TRBJ1-2 TRBV27 NA NA TGTGCCAGCAGAGCGAGGACCGGCCCTTTAGGTGGCTACACCTTC CASRARTGPLGGYTF
15 TRBJ2-1 TRBV29-1 NA NA TGCAGCGTTGAAGAATCGGGACGTCTACGGATTGAGCAGTTCTTC CSVEESGRLRIEQFF
15 TRBJ2-2 TRBV7-9 NA NA TGTGCCAGCAGCTTGGGCAGGGCCAACACCGGGGAGCTGTTTTTT CASSLGRANTGELFF
14 TRBJ1-1 TRBV5-6 NA few TGTGCCAGCAGTTATTGGGCGGGGAACACTGAAGCTTTCTTT CASSYWAGNTEAFF
15 TRBJ2-7 TRBV2 TRBD1 NA TGTGCCAGCAGTGTGGGACAGGGCAAGGCCTACGAGCAGTACTTC CASSVGQGKAYEQYF
14 TRBJ1-4 TRBV7-2 TRBD1 NA TGTGCCAGCAGCTGGACAGGGACTAATGAAAAACTGTTTTTT CASSWTGTNEKLFF
13 TRBJ2-5 TRBV4-3 TRBD1 NA TGCACCAGCAGCCCCGGGACAGGGGAGACCCAGTACTTC CTSSPGTGETQYF
15 TRBJ1-5 TRBV7-2 NA NA TGTGCCAGCAGCTCCGAGATGGATAGCAATCAGCCCCAGCATTTT CASSSEMDSNQPQHF
13 TRBJ2-3 TRBV10-2 NA NA TGCGCCAGCAGTGAATCTTGGGGGGATACGCAGTATTTT CASSESWGDTQYF
16 TRBJ1-2 TRBV30 NA NA TGTGCCTGGAGACTCTCCGGTGGGGGGGGCGCGGTAGGCTACACCTTC CAWRLSGGGGAVGYTF
18 TRBJ2-4 TRBV18 NA NA TGTGCCAGCTCACCCCGCCGGGCTGCCTCCATAGCCAAAAACATTCAGTACTTC CASSPRRAASIAKNIQYF